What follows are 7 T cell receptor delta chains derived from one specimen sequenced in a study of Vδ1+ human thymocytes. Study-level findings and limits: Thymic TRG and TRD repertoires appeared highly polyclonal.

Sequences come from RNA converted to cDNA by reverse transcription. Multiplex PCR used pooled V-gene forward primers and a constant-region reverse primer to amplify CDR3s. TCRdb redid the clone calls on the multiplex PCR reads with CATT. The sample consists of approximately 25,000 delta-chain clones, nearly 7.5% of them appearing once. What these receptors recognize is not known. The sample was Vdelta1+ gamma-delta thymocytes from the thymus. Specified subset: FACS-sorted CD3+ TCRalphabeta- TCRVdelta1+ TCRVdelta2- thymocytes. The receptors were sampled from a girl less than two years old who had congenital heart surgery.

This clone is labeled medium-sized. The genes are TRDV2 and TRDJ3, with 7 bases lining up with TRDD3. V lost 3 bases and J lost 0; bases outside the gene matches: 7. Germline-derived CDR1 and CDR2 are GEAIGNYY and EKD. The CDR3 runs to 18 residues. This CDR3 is CACDLLGSFSWDTRQMFF. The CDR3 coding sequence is TGTGCCTGTGACCTACTGGGGTCTTTCTCCTGGGACACCCGACAGATGTTTTTC.

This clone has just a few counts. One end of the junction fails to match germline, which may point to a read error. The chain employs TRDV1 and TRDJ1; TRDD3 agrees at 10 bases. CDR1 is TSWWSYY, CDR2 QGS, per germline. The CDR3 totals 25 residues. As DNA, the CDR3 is TGTGCTCTTGGGGCCAGTGCACGGGCTACTTCAGAACTGGGGGATGCTTCCCTGTACACCGATAAACCCATCTTT. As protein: CALGASARATSELGDASLYTDKPIF.

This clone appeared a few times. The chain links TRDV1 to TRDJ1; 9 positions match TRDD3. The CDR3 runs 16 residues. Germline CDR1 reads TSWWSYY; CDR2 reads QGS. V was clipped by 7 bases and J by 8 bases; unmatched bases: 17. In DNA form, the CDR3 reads TGTGCTCTTGTGGGATTAAGTTTCACTGGGGGACCCAAACTCATCTTT. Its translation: CALVGLSFTGGPKLIF.

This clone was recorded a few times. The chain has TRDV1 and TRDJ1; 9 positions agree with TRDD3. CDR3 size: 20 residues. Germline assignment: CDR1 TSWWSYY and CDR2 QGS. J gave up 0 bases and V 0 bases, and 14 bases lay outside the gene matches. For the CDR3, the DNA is TGTGCTCTTGGGGAACTGAACCAATCCTACGCTGGGGGATACACCGATAAACTCATCTTT. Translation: CALGELNQSYAGGYTDKLIF.

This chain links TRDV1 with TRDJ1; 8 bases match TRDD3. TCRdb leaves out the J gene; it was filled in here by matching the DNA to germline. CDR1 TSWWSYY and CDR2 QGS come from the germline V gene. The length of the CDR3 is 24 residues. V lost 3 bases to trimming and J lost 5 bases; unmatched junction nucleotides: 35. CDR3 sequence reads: CALGDPGEPFRYSGGAGGEDKLIF. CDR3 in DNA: TGTGCTCTTGGGGATCCAGGGGAGCCCTTCCGCTACTCGGGAGGGGCTGGGGGAGAGGATAAACTCATCTTT.

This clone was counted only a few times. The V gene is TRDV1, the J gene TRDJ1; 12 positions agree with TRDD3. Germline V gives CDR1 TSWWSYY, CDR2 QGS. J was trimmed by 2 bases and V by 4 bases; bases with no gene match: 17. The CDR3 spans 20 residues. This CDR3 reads CALGGRPLLGDTPGTDKLIF. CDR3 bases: TGTGCTCTTGGGGGCCGGCCTTTGCTGGGGGATACGCCAGGGACCGATAAACTCATCTTT.

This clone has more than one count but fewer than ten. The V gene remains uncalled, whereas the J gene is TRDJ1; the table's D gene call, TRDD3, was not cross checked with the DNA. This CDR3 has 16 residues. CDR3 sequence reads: CALDYRMEGPADKLIF. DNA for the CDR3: TGTGCTCTTGACTATAGAATGGAGGGACCTGCCGATAAACTCATCTTT.